This TCR beta chain stems from a study of T-cell reconstitution after alpha-beta-depleted transplantation in children. This CDR3 comprises 15 residues. Per the germline V gene, CDR1 is SNHLY and CDR2 is FYNNEI. V trimming: 7 bases; J trimming: 2 bases; junction bases outside the gene matches: 8. Study-level findings and limits: For some patients, TCRbeta diversity was high at day 60 because of recipient T cells and thymic progenitors that survived. Counts and diversity of T cells one year after transplant came mostly from newly produced T cells. Reportedly, roughly two months post-transplant, alpha-beta T cells arose from several hundred expanded graft clones.

Unique molecular identifiers were incorporated into the prepared TCRbeta library. A single record per CDR3 protein comes from TCRdb applying MiXCR to the PCR reads. The data hold a few hundred thousand distinct CDR3 sequences, with 27% observed a single time. Concerning this clonotype itself: What it recognizes is unknown.

The clonotype comes from a boy younger than two with Wiskott-Aldrich syndrome, due to receive a stem cell transplant. Sequencing was performed on PBMCs, taken before TCRalphabeta/CD19-depleted stem cell transplant. The rearrangement uses TRBV2 and TRBJ2-5, with TRBD2 matching 9 bases. The CDR3 loop is CASTTSAGGQETQYF. CDR3 in DNA: TGTGCCAGCACCACAAGTGCGGGAGGGCAAGAGACCCAGTACTTC.